One sample yielded the 2 T cell receptor beta chains listed below, sequenced in a study of neurological immune-mediated disorders. TCRdb re-called the 5' RACE reads with MiXCR, one entry per CDR3 protein. The repertoire consists of over 65,000 distinct CDR3 sequences, with roughly 10% occurring once and the leading ten covering less than 2%. The sample comprised PBMCs. The receptors here all came from a man aged 45 to 65 in good health.

There are many counts of this clonotype. The CDR3 region has the DNA TGTGCCAGCAGTTCGCGAAACGAGGGCTACGAGCAGTACTTC. It is translated as CASSSRNEGYEQYF. The chain carries TRBV27 and TRBJ2-7; TRBD2 might be the D (5 bases). V was pared by 4 bases and J by 3 bases, with 13 bases between. Germline-derived CDR1 and CDR2 are MNHEY and SMNVEV (reference sequence). CDR3 size: 14 residues.

This clonotype came up many times. J is TRBJ2-4 and V is TRBV4-2; a possible D gene is TRBD1 (5 bases). Trimming pared 3 bases from V and 6 bases from J, leaving 21 bases between. CDR3 length equals 17 residues. Germline V gene sequence: CDR1 LGHNA, CDR2 YNFKEQ. The CDR3 protein is CASSQSAALTASNIQYF. CDR3 bases: TGTGCCAGCAGCCAGTCAGCCGCCCTGACAGCATCAAACATTCAGTACTTC.